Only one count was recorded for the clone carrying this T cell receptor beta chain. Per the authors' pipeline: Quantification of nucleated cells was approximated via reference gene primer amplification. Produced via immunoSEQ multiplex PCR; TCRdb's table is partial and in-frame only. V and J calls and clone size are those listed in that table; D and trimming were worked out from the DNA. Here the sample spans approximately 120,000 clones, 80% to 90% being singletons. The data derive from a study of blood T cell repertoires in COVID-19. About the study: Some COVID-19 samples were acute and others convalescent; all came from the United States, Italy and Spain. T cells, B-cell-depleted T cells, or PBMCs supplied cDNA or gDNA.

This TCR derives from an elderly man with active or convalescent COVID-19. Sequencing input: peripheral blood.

In DNA form, the CDR3 reads TGCAGCGTTGAGGGGACAGGGCAAAGGTACAATGAGCAGTTCTTC. This codes for CSVEGTGQRYNEQFF. The rearrangement links TRBV29-1 to TRBJ2-1, with TRBD1 matching 9 bases. The trim removed 3 bases at V and 4 bases at J, leaving 7 bases unmatched. This CDR3 region has 15 residues. Germline values: CDR1 SQVTM, CDR2 ANQGSEA.